A single sample is the source of the 25 T cell receptor beta chains below, sequenced in a study of T-cell memory formation after mild COVID-19. TCRdb itself ran the 5' RACE reads through MiXCR, one entry per CDR3 protein. Of over 10,000 distinct CDR3 sequences listed, 12% are singletons. Sequencing was performed on PBMCs or a T cell subset sorted from them (not recorded which). The receptors shown here come from an adult woman who had mild COVID-19 (a few samples of this study predate the infection). Cell type and time point are not known.

This clonotype appeared a few times. V is TRBV12-3 or TRBV12-4 and J is TRBJ1-1; no clear D. This CDR3 has 15 amino acids. V lost 7 bases and J 0 bases, leaving 15 bases between the germline ends. The CDR3 reads CASTFRIPMNTEAFF. DNA for the CDR3: TGTGCCAGCACTTTCCGAATACCAATGAACACTGAAGCTTTCTTT.

This clonotype appeared many times. J is TRBJ2-2 and V is TRBV7-9; the match to TRBD2 covers 8 bases. Trimming took 4 bases from V and 7 from J; bases not matched to a gene: 11. The germline gives CDR1 SEHNR, CDR2 FQNEAQ (reference sequence). The CDR3 totals 16 residues. For the CDR3, the DNA is TGTGCCAGCAGCTCGGAACGGGAGGGCCTTGGCGGGGAGCTGTTTTTT. Its protein product is CASSSEREGLGGELFF.

This clonotype was counted many times. This chain joins TRBV12-3 or TRBV12-4 and TRBJ1-1; unclear D gene. This CDR3 has 13 residues. V was clipped by 1 base and J by 1 base, with 4 bases between them. CDR3 residues: CASSLGQNTEAFF. For the CDR3, the DNA is TGTGCCAGCAGTTTAGGACAGAACACTGAAGCTTTCTTT.

In its sample, this clonotype was seen many times. This chain uses TRBV15 with TRBJ2-1; D not certain. Germline CDR1 is LNHNV and CDR2 is YYDKDF (reference sequence). There are 13 residues in the CDR3. V was cut by 0 bases and J by 9 bases, with 9 bases left in between. The CDR3 region has the DNA TGTGCCACCAGCAGAGATAAGGGTGGTGAGCAGTTCTTC. Protein sequence: CATSRDKGGEQFF.

There are many counts of this clonotype. The chain employs TRBV4-1 and TRBJ2-3; D is undetermined. Germline loops: CDR1 MGHRA, CDR2 YSYEKL. Deletions cut 6 bases from V and 0 bases from J, with 13 bases between. This CDR3 is 15 amino acids long. The CDR3 region is CASRKTATSTDTQYF. In DNA, the CDR3 is TGCGCCAGCAGGAAGACTGCGACTAGCACAGATACGCAGTATTTT.

This clonotype was seen repeatedly, ten times or more. The rearrangement joins TRBV30 to TRBJ1-2, with 8 bases that match TRBD1. CDR1 GTSNPN and CDR2 SVGIG come from the germline V gene (reference sequence). The CDR3 length is 15 residues. The V gene end was trimmed by 4 bases and the J gene end by 4 bases; junction bases not matched to a gene: 11. The CDR3 loop reads CAWTSDRVNSYGYTF. The CDR3 DNA follows: TGTGCCTGGACATCGGACAGGGTTAACAGCTATGGCTACACCTTC.

Ten or more counts support this clonotype. The rearrangement links TRBV18 to TRBJ2-7, with TRBD2 as a possible D gene (5 bases). The CDR3 is 15 amino acids. Per the germline V gene, CDR1 is KGHSH and CDR2 is LQKENI. V lost 2 bases, J lost 1 base, and 12 bases lay in between. The CDR3 bases are TGTGCCAGCTCACCAGTCCCGCCGGGGTCCTACGAGCAGTACTTC. Protein: CASSPVPPGSYEQYF.

There are many counts of this clonotype. The chain carries TRBV7-8 and TRBJ1-4; possible D gene TRBD1, 6 bases. The V gene lost 5 bases and the J gene lost 12 bases, with 19 bases spanning the gap. Germline CDR1 SGHVS, CDR2 FQNEAQ. The CDR3 contains 14 residues. CDR3 in DNA: TGTGCCAGCAGCCACCCGGTCTGGACAGCAGAACTGTTTTTT. It yields the protein CASSHPVWTAELFF. Drawing the rest from reference TRBV7-8 and TRBJ1-4, the complete variable domain is GAGVSQSPRYKVAKRGQDVALRCDPISGHVSLFWYQQALGQGPEFLTYFQNEAQLDKSGLPSDRFFAERPEGSVSTLKIQRTQQEDSAVYLCASSHPVWTAELFFGSGTQLSVL.

This clonotype was detected many times. This chain links TRBV5-5 with TRBJ2-7; D is undetermined. Trimming shortened V by 7 bases and J by 4 bases, and 9 bases separated the two germline ends. The CDR3 runs 11 residues. Germline V gene sequence: CDR1 SGHKS, CDR2 YYEKEE (reference sequence). CDR3 loop: CASRVGYEQYF. The CDR3 bases are TGTGCCAGCCGGGTGGGATACGAGCAGTACTTC.

This clonotype has ten or more counts. The chain combines TRBV4-3 with TRBJ2-6; unclear D gene. Trimming left V 4 bases short and J 0 bases short, with 16 bases between. This CDR3 has 18 residues. The V gene's germline CDR1 is LGHNA and CDR2 YSLEER. The CDR3 spells CASSLLLGVNSGANVLTF. CDR3 coding DNA: TGCGCCAGCAGCCTCCTTCTTGGGGTGAACTCTGGGGCCAACGTCCTGACTTTC.

In its sample, this clonotype was seen many times. A clone one base away is much larger, so this may be a read error. V is TRBV12-3 or TRBV12-4 and J is TRBJ1-5; TRBD1 is a possible D gene (5 bases). The CDR3 sequence is 16 residues long. The V and J ends lost 6 bases and 1 base respectively, with 16 bases between them. CDR3 sequence (DNA): TGTGCCAGCAGCCCCGCTCCTTGGGGGAGCAATCAGCCCCAGCATTTT. Amino acids: CASSPAPWGSNQPQHF.

This clonotype was seen at least ten times. The chain couples TRBV2 to TRBJ1-2, with TRBD1 identical over 11 bases. The CDR3 runs to 15 residues. The J segment lost 4 bases and the V segment lost 8 bases, leaving 9 bases of the junction unmatched. Germline CDR1 is SNHLY and CDR2 is FYNNEI. The CDR3: CASLRPGTGGYGYTF. CDR3 sequence (DNA): TGTGCCAGCCTCCGCCCCGGGACAGGGGGCTATGGCTACACCTTC.

This clonotype was counted many times. The V call is TRBV29-1, the J call TRBJ1-1; TRBD1 is a possible D gene (6 bases). Per germline, CDR1 SQVTM and CDR2 ANQGSEA. The CDR3 runs 13 residues. The ends were cut back, 7 bases at V and 7 bases at J, with 19 bases in the middle. The CDR3 loop is CSDLGAGANEAFF. CDR3 DNA: TGCAGCGACTTAGGTGCAGGGGCAAATGAAGCTTTCTTT.

Many counts were recorded for this clonotype. CDR3 protein: CASSSGSSGNTIYF. CDR3 coding DNA: TGTGCCAGCAGCTCCGGGAGCTCTGGAAACACCATATATTTT. The V and J genes are TRBV7-9 and TRBJ1-3; D remains unclear. V lost 4 bases and J lost 0, with 7 bases in between. The CDR3 is made up of 14 amino acids. Germline CDR1 SEHNR, CDR2 FQNEAQ (reference sequence).

This clonotype was counted ten times or more. The chain employs TRBV6-2 or TRBV6-3 and TRBJ2-1; 16 bases are shared with TRBD2. Germline CDR1 MNHEY, CDR2 SVGEGT. V lost 5 bases and J lost 1; bases outside the gene matches: 5. The CDR3 runs 18 residues. CDR3 region: CASSPPGLAGGSYNEQFF. CDR3 bases: TGTGCCAGCAGTCCGCCGGGACTAGCGGGAGGGTCCTACAATGAGCAGTTCTTC.

This clonotype was picked up many times. This rearrangement joins TRBV20-1 to TRBJ2-5; D might be TRBD1 or TRBD2, each matching 7 bases. This CDR3 spans 16 amino acids. Germline CDR1 reads DFQATT; CDR2 reads SNEGSKA (reference sequence). The V gene lost 5 bases and the J gene lost 2 bases, with 21 bases spanning the gap. The CDR3 loop is CSAHTSGTVLQETQYF. The CDR3 DNA sequence: TGCAGTGCTCATACGAGCGGGACAGTACTTCAAGAGACCCAGTACTTC.

This chain connects TRBV4-2 to TRBJ1-1, with 12 bases matching TRBD1. CDR1 and CDR2 (germline): LGHNA, YNFKEQ. The V and J ends lost 3 bases and 6 bases, in that order; junction bases with no gene match: 5. The CDR3 is 15 amino acids. The CDR3 here is CASSHRDRGRAEAFF. Here the CDR3 DNA reads TGTGCCAGCAGCCACCGGGACAGGGGGCGAGCTGAAGCTTTCTTT.

This clonotype was seen repeatedly, ten times or more. V usage is TRBV20-1 and J usage is TRBJ1-2, with 7 bases aligning to TRBD1. The CDR3 is 14 amino acids. V lost 5 bases, J lost 8 bases, and 14 bases stayed unmatched. The germline V gene encodes CDR1 DFQATT and CDR2 SNEGSKA (reference sequence). CDR3 bases: TGCAGTGCTCCCCCTGACAGGGTTCTAAGGGGCTACACCTTC. Translated: CSAPPDRVLRGYTF.

This clonotype has a count of ten or more. CDR3 sequence: CASSQDPEPNYGYTF. The DNA for the CDR3 is TGCGCCAGCAGCCAAGATCCAGAGCCTAACTATGGCTACACCTTC. The genes are TRBV4-3 and TRBJ1-2; D remains ambiguous. This CDR3 comprises 15 residues. Germline V lookup: CDR1 LGHNA, CDR2 YSLEER. Trimming left V 0 bases short and J 0 bases short, with 8 bases between.

Within the sample, this clonotype is medium-sized. The chain combines TRBV7-9 with TRBJ2-7; D is unclear. V dropped 4 bases and J dropped 0 bases, with 7 bases sitting between them. The CDR3 contains 13 residues. Germline-derived CDR1 and CDR2 are SEHNR and FQNEAQ (reference sequence). The DNA of the CDR3 is TGTGCCAGCAGCTCCCCCCGCTCCTACGAGCAGTACTTC. It translates to CASSSPRSYEQYF.

Many counts were recorded for this clonotype. This chain links TRBV6-2 or TRBV6-3 with TRBJ2-5, with TRBD1 matching 8 bases. Germline V gene sequence: CDR1 MNHEY, CDR2 SVGEGT. With V trimmed by 6 bases and J by 7 bases, 7 bases remained unmatched. This CDR3 has 13 amino acids. The CDR3 protein is CASSPDRAWTQYF. The CDR3 DNA is TGTGCCAGCAGCCCGGACAGGGCGTGGACCCAGTACTTC.

This clonotype was seen many times. The chain has TRBV4-1 and TRBJ2-2; 9 nucleotides agree with TRBD2. The V and J ends lost 4 bases and 2 bases, in that order; junction bases with no gene match: 8. The CDR3 is 17 amino acids. Germline loops: CDR1 MGHRA, CDR2 YSYEKL. CDR3 coding DNA: TGCGCCAGCAGCCCTCTCGGGACTAGCCAAAACACCGGGGAGCTGTTTTTT. It translates to CASSPLGTSQNTGELFF.

This chain joins TRBV23-1 and TRBJ2-3; 10 bases match TRBD2. TRBV23-1 is recorded as an ORF, its role being uncertain. The CDR3 sequence is 15 residues long. Trimming took 4 bases from V and 6 from J; bases not matched to a gene: 7. The DNA for the CDR3 is TGCGCCAGCAGTCTGAATAGCGGGGGGCCCGATACGCAGTATTTT. Translated: CASSLNSGGPDTQYF.

This clonotype was found many times. The chain carries TRBV6-1 and TRBJ2-1; D remains ambiguous. Germline V gene sequence: CDR1 MNHNS, CDR2 SASEGT. V lost 7 bases to trimming and J lost 0 bases, with 13 bases between them. The CDR3 sequence is 15 residues long. The CDR3 region is CASNAAWSSYNEQFF. Written as DNA, the CDR3 is TGTGCCAGCAATGCAGCGTGGTCCTCCTACAATGAGCAGTTCTTC.

This clonotype was recorded at least ten times. This chain links TRBV20-1 with TRBJ1-6, with a possible D match to TRBD1 (6 bases). Trimming stripped 6 bases from V and 4 bases from J, with 19 bases between. The CDR3 extends over 16 amino acids. Germline V CDR1 and CDR2: DFQATT, SNEGSKA (reference sequence). This chain's CDR3 is CSAFRAGGGYNSPLHF. The CDR3 nucleotides read TGCAGTGCCTTCAGGGCGGGAGGGGGATATAATTCACCCCTCCACTTT.